One sample yielded the 9 T cell receptor beta chains listed below, sequenced in a study of T cells in Graves' hyperthyroidism and ophthalmopathy. Template material for amplifying TCR beta CDR3 regions consisted of RNA transcripts. When the TCR CDR3 underwent first-round RT-PCR, the HTBI primer set was used. TCRdb reanalysed the multiplex PCR reads using MiXCR and keeps one entry per CDR3 protein. The sample holds under 650,000 distinct CDR3 sequences, about a sixth seen once. What was sequenced was blood. All receptors derive from a woman aged 25 to 39 with Graves' hyperthyroidism.

Only a few counts were recorded for this clonotype. V gene TRBV30 combines with J gene TRBJ2-3, with TRBD1 matching 7 bases. The CDR3 runs 12 residues. Trimming removed 7 bases from V and 5 bases from J; junction bases left unmatched: 6. Germline V gene sequence: CDR1 GTSNPN, CDR2 SVGIG (reference sequence). CDR3 amino acids: CAFDRAVDTQYF. The CDR3 nucleotides read TGTGCCTTTGACAGGGCTGTAGATACGCAGTATTTT.

This clonotype was recorded many times. V is TRBV28 and J is TRBJ1-5; D unresolved. Trimming took off 4 bases at V and 6 bases at J, with 10 bases between the two ends. Germline loops: CDR1 MDHEN, CDR2 SYDVKM. The CDR3 length is 13 residues. In DNA form, the CDR3 reads TGTGCCAGCAGTTCCCGACAACTTCAGCCCCAGCATTTT. Protein sequence: CASSSRQLQPQHF. Full variable domain (outside the CDR3, taken from reference TRBV28 and TRBJ1-5): DVKVTQSSRYLVKRTGEKVFLECVQDMDHENMFWYRQDPGLGLRLIYFSYDVKMKEKGDIPEGYSVSREKKERFSLILESASTNQTSMYLCASSSRQLQPQHFGDGTRLSIL.

V and J are TRBV30 and TRBJ2-1; 8 positions agree with TRBD2. Germline V lookup: CDR1 GTSNPN, CDR2 SVGIG (reference sequence). The V segment lost 1 base and the J segment 4 bases; nucleotides outside the gene matches: 9. This CDR3 spans 16 amino acids. CDR3 loop: CAWSDGAGATYNEQFF. The CDR3, as DNA: TGTGCCTGGAGTGACGGAGCGGGAGCCACTTACAATGAGCAGTTCTTC.

This clonotype was found many times. This chain joins TRBV20-1 and TRBJ2-2; 8 positions match TRBD2. CDR3 length: 16 amino acids. Unmatched junction bases numbered 10, after V lost 3 bases and J lost 4 bases. The germline gives CDR1 DFQATT, CDR2 SNEGSKA (reference sequence). CDR3 sequence reads: CSASPLERESTGELFF. The CDR3 DNA follows: TGCAGTGCTAGCCCTCTTGAGCGGGAGAGCACCGGGGAGCTGTTTTTT.

There are many counts of this clonotype. The chain combines TRBV6-1 with TRBJ1-1, with 10 bases lining up with TRBD1. This CDR3 spans 11 amino acids. Germline CDR1 MNHNS, CDR2 SASEGT. J was trimmed by 11 bases and V by 6 bases; bases with no gene match: 3. The CDR3 nucleotides are TGTGCCAGCAGCTCGGACAGGGGGGCTTTCTTT. This gives the protein CASSSDRGAFF.

The table lists this clonotype with many counts. This chain links TRBV5-1 with TRBJ2-3, with unresolved D. V was trimmed by 4 bases and J by 4 bases, leaving 28 bases between them. Per germline, CDR1 SGHRS and CDR2 YFSETQ. The CDR3 totals 19 residues. The chain's CDR3 is CASSGTSRSLGVRADTQYF. The CDR3 DNA reads TGCGCCAGCAGCGGCACCTCGAGAAGTTTAGGAGTGAGAGCAGATACGCAGTATTTT.

The rearrangement joins TRBV11-2 to TRBJ2-1, with 8 bases matching TRBD2. Germline loops: CDR1 SGHAT, CDR2 FQNNGV. Trimming took 4 bases from V and 14 from J; bases not matched to a gene: 13. The CDR3 has 14 amino acids. CDR3 DNA sequence: TGTGCCAGCAGCTGGGGGGTTAGCGGGATGGTGGAGTTCTTC. Its translation: CASSWGVSGMVEFF.

There are many counts of this clonotype. The V gene is TRBV28, the J gene TRBJ1-5, with TRBD1 as a possible D gene (5 bases). Between the trimmed V and J ends, which lost 5 bases and 7 bases, there was a span of 12 bases. The CDR3 runs to 13 residues. Germline V CDR1 and CDR2: MDHEN, SYDVKM. CDR3 in DNA: TGTGCCAGCAGTCCGCCAGGGAAACAGCCCCAGCATTTT. It codes for CASSPPGKQPQHF.

This clonotype was recorded a few times. The genes are TRBV28 and TRBJ2-3, with TRBD2 as a possible D gene (6 bases). V lost 3 bases to trimming and J lost 4 bases, with 11 bases between them. The CDR3 extends over 14 amino acids. Germline V gene data show CDR1 as MDHEN and CDR2 as SYDVKM. The CDR3 bases are TGTGCCAGCAGTTTGGGCAGGGAGGCAGATACGCAGTATTTT. As protein: CASSLGREADTQYF.